This T cell receptor (beta chain) comes out of a study of shared clonotypes between healthy human individuals. Findings and caveats of the study: Shared across a few donors were around 5% of the naive CD4 clonotypes. Larger richness was generally estimated for naive than memory subsets.

The CDR3 sequence is 15 residues long. Germline V gene data show CDR1 as SGHRS and CDR2 as YFSETQ. J gave up 4 bases and V 4 bases, and 8 bases lay outside the gene matches. This was a deep-level run. The data were produced by immunoSEQ multiplex PCR, yet TCRdb's version contains in-frame clones alone and is incomplete. The sample includes fewer than 1.6 million clones, approximately 98.5% of them seen just once. Comment on this clone: Its matching antigen is unknown.

The gene calls are TRBV5-1 and TRBJ1-1; 9 nucleotides line up with TRBD1. This TCR came from a man aged 30 to 39 in good health. The sequencing input was naive CD4+ T cells sorted from blood. The sample's subset: CD45RA+ positively selected. The chain's CDR3 is CASSPQGAWRTEAFF. The CDR3, as DNA: TGCGCCAGCAGCCCACAGGGGGCTTGGCGCACTGAAGCTTTCTTT.